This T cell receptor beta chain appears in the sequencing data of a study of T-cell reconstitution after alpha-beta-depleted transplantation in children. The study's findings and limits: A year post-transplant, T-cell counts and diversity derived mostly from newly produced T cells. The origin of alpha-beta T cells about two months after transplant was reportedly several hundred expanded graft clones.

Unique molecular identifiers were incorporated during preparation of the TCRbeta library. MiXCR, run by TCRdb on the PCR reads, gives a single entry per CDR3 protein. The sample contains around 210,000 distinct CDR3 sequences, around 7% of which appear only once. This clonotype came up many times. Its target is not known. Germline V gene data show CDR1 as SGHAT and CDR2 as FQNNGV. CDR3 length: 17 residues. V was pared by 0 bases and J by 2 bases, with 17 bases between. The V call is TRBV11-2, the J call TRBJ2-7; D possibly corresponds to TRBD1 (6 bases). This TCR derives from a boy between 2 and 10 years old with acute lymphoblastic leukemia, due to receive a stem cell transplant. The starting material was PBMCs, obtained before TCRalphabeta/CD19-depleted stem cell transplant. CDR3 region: CASSLDLDRKTAYEQYF. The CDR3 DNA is TGTGCCAGCAGCTTAGATCTCGACAGGAAGACAGCCTACGAGCAGTACTTC.